Listed below are T cell receptor beta chains from one sample, sequenced in a study of T cell changes during pregnancy in multiple sclerosis. TCRdb keeps only in-frame clones here, not all; method: immunoSEQ multiplex PCR. The sample gives roughly 100,000 clones, about 91% of which show up once; about 3.4% is in the top ten. The specimen was peripheral blood, collected in the second trimester of pregnancy. The origin of the receptors is a female donor with multiple sclerosis, enrolled in a pregnancy study. Each CDR3 is given with its conserved first and last residue. D genes are given only for firm matches. Not every row has a clone size; where given, it reads once, few, many or a size class.

>TRBD1|TRBV4-3|TRBJ1-2|-
TGCGCCAGCAGCCAAGATTGGGACAGAATTAACTATGGCTACACCTTC
CASSQDWDRINYGYTF
>TRBD1|TRBV6-1|TRBJ1-2|-
TGTGCCAGCAGTGAAAGGCGTCGACAGGGTGGTAGCTATGGCTACACCTTC
CASSERRRQGGSYGYTF
>-|TRBV10-2|TRBJ2-7|-
TGCGCCAGCAGCATAACTACATGGTCCGCCGAGCAGTACTTC
CASSITTWSAEQYF
>TRBD2|TRBV5-4|TRBJ2-5|-
TGTGCCAGCAGCTTGATAGCGGGAGGGCGGTCAGAGACCCAGTACTTC
CASSLIAGGRSETQYF
>-|TRBV9|TRBJ1-1|-
TGTGCCAGCAGCGTAGGTTCAGGGGAAACTGAAGCTTTCTTT
CASSVGSGETEAFF
>-|TRBV7-9|TRBJ2-2|-
TGTGCCAGCAGCTTCTCGAACACCGGGGAGCTGTTTTTT
CASSFSNTGELFF
>-|TRBV13|TRBJ2-7|-
TGTGCCAGCAGCTTAGTTAGGGGGTCCTACGAGCAGTACTTC
CASSLVRGSYEQYF
>TRBD2|TRBV7-6|TRBJ2-7|-
TGTGCCAGCAGCTCTCCGGGGGGGACCGGAGAGCAGTACTTC
CASSSPGGTGEQYF
>TRBD1|TRBV28|TRBJ1-5|-
TGTGCCAGCAGTTTGTCCGGACCGGACAGGGGATATCAGCCCCAGCATTTT
CASSLSGPDRGYQPQHF
>-|TRBV14|TRBJ2-7|-
TGTGCCAGCAGCCAAGATGCAGGGGACTACTCCTACGAGCAGTACTTC
CASSQDAGDYSYEQYF
>-|TRBV7-9|TRBJ2-1|-
TGTGCCAGCAGCCTCCCGGGACTTCAGTTCTTC
CASSLPGLQFF
>-|TRBV25-1|TRBJ1-2|-
TGTGCCAGCAGTGACCGCAGCTATGGCTACACCTTC
CASSDRSYGYTF
>-|TRBV6-1|TRBJ2-1|-
TGTGCCAGCAGTGCTGACAATGCCGCCTACAATGAGCAGTTCTTC
CASSADNAAYNEQFF
>TRBD2|TRBV5-1|TRBJ2-5|once
TGCGCCAGCAGCTCGAGGGTAGCGGGAGTTCAAGAGACCCAGTACTTC
CASSSRVAGVQETQYF
>TRBD1|TRBV19|TRBJ1-5|-
TGTGCCAGTACGGCCCCCGGGACAGGGGTGGCTCAGCCCCAGCATTTT
CASTAPGTGVAQPQHF
>TRBD2|TRBV6-1|TRBJ2-7|-
TGTGCCAGCAGTACGGGACTACAAAGCTCCTACGAGCAGTACTTC
CASSTGLQSSYEQYF
>-|TRBV27|TRBJ1-3|-
TGTGCCAGCAGTTTAAGTACGGGTTCTGGAAACACCATATATTTT
CASSLSTGSGNTIYF
>TRBD2|TRBV2|TRBJ2-3|once
TGTGCCAGCAGTGAGGCGGCTAGCGGGGGACCAGATACGCAGTATTTT
CASSEAASGGPDTQYF
>-|TRBV25-1|TRBJ2-1|-
TGTGCCAGCAGTGAACCGGGAGTTCTAAGTGAGCAGTTCTTC
CASSEPGVLSEQFF
>-|TRBV27|TRBJ1-4|once
TGTGCCAGCAGTCCATACAACAATGAAAAACTGTTTTTT
CASSPYNNEKLFF
>-|TRBV2|TRBJ2-1|-
TGTGCCAGCAGTGAACGGTACAGGTCCAATGAGCAGTTCTTC
CASSERYRSNEQFF
>TRBD2|TRBV18|TRBJ2-5|-
TGTGCCAGCTCTAGGGAACTAGCGGGGCGAGAGACCCAGTACTTC
CASSRELAGRETQYF
>-|TRBV2|TRBJ2-1|-
TGTGCCAGCAGTGTCTTACCCCAGGCTGAGCAGTTCTTC
CASSVLPQAEQFF
>TRBD1|TRBV4-1|TRBJ1-2|-
TGCGCCAGCAGCCAAGATAAGGGGGCCTATGGCTACACCTTC
CASSQDKGAYGYTF
>TRBD1|TRBV28|TRBJ2-2|-
TGTGCCACCATAGGACAGGGGATCACCGGGGAGCTGTTTTTT
CATIGQGITGELFF
>-|TRBV5-6|TRBJ2-3|-
TGTGCCAGCAGCCTCACAGATACGCAGTATTTT
CASSLTDTQYF
>TRBD2|TRBV14|TRBJ2-1|-
TGTGCCAGCAGCCCCCCCGGACTAGCGGGAGGGCCGAATGAGCAGTTCTTC
CASSPPGLAGGPNEQFF
>-|TRBV7-9|TRBJ1-2|-
TGTGCCAGCAAAACCGATTTGAACAGGGGCTACACCTTC
CASKTDLNRGYTF
>TRBD2|TRBV4-2|TRBJ2-7|-
TGTGCCAGCAGTCCCGGACTAGCGGACTCCTACGAGCAGTACTTC
CASSPGLADSYEQYF
>TRBD1|TRBV4-3|TRBJ1-2|-
TGCGCCAGCAGCCAAGTGGGGACAGGGTCGAACTATGGCTACACCTTC
CASSQVGTGSNYGYTF
>-|TRBV29-1|TRBJ2-7|-
TGCAGCGTTTACTCGTCGGACAAAACCTACGAGCAGTACTTC
CSVYSSDKTYEQYF
>TRBD2|TRBV7-2|TRBJ2-7|-
TGTGCCAGCAGCCATAGCGGGAGTAACGGCGAGCAGTACTTC
CASSHSGSNGEQYF
>TRBD2|TRBV28|TRBJ2-1|-
TGTGCCAGCAGTTTAAGGACTAGCGGGAGGGCGAATGAGCAGTTCTTC
CASSLRTSGRANEQFF
>-|TRBV7-2|TRBJ1-1|-
TGTGCCAGCAGCTTAGAAGGGGCGCATACTGAAGCTTTCTTT
CASSLEGAHTEAFF
>TRBD1|TRBV6-5|TRBJ1-2|-
TGTGCCAGCAGCGGGACAGGTTATGGCTACACCTTC
CASSGTGYGYTF
>TRBD1|TRBV6-5|TRBJ2-7|-
TGTGCCAGCAGCCCCCCGGGACAGGGGGACCAGTACTTC
CASSPPGQGDQYF
>TRBD2|TRBV5-4|TRBJ2-3|-
TGTGCCAGCAGTCCCGGGACTAGAAGCACAGATACGCAGTATTTT
CASSPGTRSTDTQYF
>TRBD1|TRBV28|TRBJ2-7|-
TGTGCCAGCAAGTCAGGGGGCGCGGAGTACGAGCAGTACTTC
CASKSGGAEYEQYF
>TRBD1|TRBV11-2|TRBJ2-5|-
TGTGCCAGCAGCCGCCCGGGACAGGGGCAAGAGACCCAGTACTTC
CASSRPGQGQETQYF
>-|TRBV6-6|TRBJ2-5|-
TGTGCCAGCAGTTACAACGGCGGGACGGAGACCCAGTACTTC
CASSYNGGTETQYF
>TRBD1|TRBV2|TRBJ2-1|-
TGTGCCAGCAGTGAAGCGCAGGCAGGGGGCTTCTACAATGAGCAGTTCTTC
CASSEAQAGGFYNEQFF
>-|TRBV4-1|TRBJ1-1|few
TGCGCCAGCAGCCAAGAGGCGGGAACTGAAGCTTTCTTT
CASSQEAGTEAFF
>TRBD1|TRBV4-1|TRBJ2-1|once
TGCGCCAGCAGCAAACTTGCCGGGACAGGGTACAATGAGCAGTTCTTC
CASSKLAGTGYNEQFF
>TRBD2|TRBV5-8|TRBJ2-7|-
TGTGCCAGCAGCCCAGTTCTGCAGGGAGGGTACGAGCAGTACTTC
CASSPVLQGGYEQYF
>-|TRBV19|TRBJ1-5|-
TGTGCCAGTAGTATTCCGGTAAGCAATCAGCCCCAGCATTTT
CASSIPVSNQPQHF
>TRBD1|TRBV6-6|TRBJ1-4|-
TGTGCCAGCAGCTACCGACAGGGTCTTGATGAAAAACTGTTTTTT
CASSYRQGLDEKLFF
>-|TRBV30|TRBJ2-6|-
TGTGCCTGGAATATGGGCGTCTCTGGGGCCAACGTCCTGACTTTC
CAWNMGVSGANVLTF
>-|TRBV18|TRBJ1-2|-
TGTGCCAGCTCCCGGGGTAACGCTGGCTACACCTTC
CASSRGNAGYTF
>TRBD2|TRBV9|TRBJ2-5|once
TGTGCCAGCAGCGTAGGGGGTACGGAGCGGGGTGACTTGACCCAGTACTTC
CASSVGGTERGDLTQYF
>-|TRBV4-1|TRBJ1-1|-
TGCGCCAGCAGCCAAGGAAAGGGGCAAGGTACTGAAGCTTTCTTT
CASSQGKGQGTEAFF
>TRBD1|TRBV28|TRBJ2-7|-
TGTGCCAGCAGTCCCAGGGACAGCCCCTTCTACGAGCAGTACTTC
CASSPRDSPFYEQYF
>-|TRBV7-2|TRBJ1-1|-
TGTGCCAGCAGCTTAAGACGGGTAGTCATGAACACTGAAGCTTTCTTT
CASSLRRVVMNTEAFF
>-|TRBV6-5|TRBJ1-5|once
TGTGCCAGCAGTGGAGGGCACAGTCAGCCCCAGCATTTT
CASSGGHSQPQHF
>TRBD2|TRBV9|TRBJ2-1|-
TGTGCCAGCAGCGTAGTAGCGGGAGGCTACAATGAGCAGTTCTTC
CASSVVAGGYNEQFF
>-|TRBV19|TRBJ2-7|-
TGTGCCAGTAGTAGAGACAGCGCCTACGAGCAGTACTTC
CASSRDSAYEQYF
>-|TRBV5-5|TRBJ2-7|-
TGTGCCAGCAGCTTGTGGACAGCCGTCTACGAGCAGTACTTC
CASSLWTAVYEQYF
>TRBD1|TRBV6-1|TRBJ2-7|-
TGTGCCAGCAGTACAGGGGGCGCCTACGAGCAGTACTTC
CASSTGGAYEQYF